The sequence of this T cell receptor (beta chain) was determined in a study of CD8 T cells in Susac syndrome. Study findings and constraints: By the study's own acknowledgment, its TCR sequencing and HLA analysis included relatively few individuals.

Random-hexamer reverse transcription was applied to about 0.5 to 1 ug RNA. The amplification used immunoSEQ multiplex PCR on TCR beta CDR3; it spanned 54 Vbeta and 13 Jbeta. TCRdb ran MiXCR on the immunoSEQ multiplex PCR reads and lists one entry per CDR3 protein. This table has a few hundred thousand distinct CDR3 sequences, 95% appearing once. With regard to this clonotype: The target antigen is unknown.

The CDR3 length is 11 residues. With 2 bases removed from V and 5 bases from J, the gap between germline ends came to 6 bases. Germline CDR1 is GTSNPN and CDR2 is SVGIG (reference sequence). The rearrangement links TRBV30 to TRBJ1-1; the D is unclear. The clonotype originates from a human donor with multiple sclerosis. The sample taken for sequencing was CD4+ T cells from PBMCs. CDR3 DNA sequence: TGTGCCTGGAGTAGCGAGACTGAAGCTTTCTTT. It yields the protein CAWSSETEAFF.